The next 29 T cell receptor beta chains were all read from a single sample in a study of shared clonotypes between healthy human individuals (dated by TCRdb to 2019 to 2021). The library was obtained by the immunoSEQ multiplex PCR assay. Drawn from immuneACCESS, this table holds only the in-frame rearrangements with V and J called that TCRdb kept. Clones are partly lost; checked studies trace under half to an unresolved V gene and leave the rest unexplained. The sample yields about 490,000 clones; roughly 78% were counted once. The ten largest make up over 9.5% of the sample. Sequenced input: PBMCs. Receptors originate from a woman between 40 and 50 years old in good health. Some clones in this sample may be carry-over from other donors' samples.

The CDR3 region is CASLRDYATYEQYF. The CDR3 region has the DNA TGTGCCAGCCTCCGGGACTATGCCACCTACGAGCAGTACTTC. This chain links TRBV6-1 with TRBJ2-7; 7 nucleotides match TRBD2. This CDR3 comprises 14 residues. Germline assignment: CDR1 MNHNS and CDR2 SASEGT. After removal of 8 bases from V and 2 bases from J, the junction contained 9 bases not matched to a gene.

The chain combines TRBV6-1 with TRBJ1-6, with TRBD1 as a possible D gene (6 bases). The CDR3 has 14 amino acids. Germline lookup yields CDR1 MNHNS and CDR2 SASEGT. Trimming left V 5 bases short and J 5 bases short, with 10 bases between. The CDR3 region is CASSRTEDNSPLHF. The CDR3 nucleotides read TGTGCCAGCAGTAGGACAGAGGATAATTCACCCCTCCACTTT.

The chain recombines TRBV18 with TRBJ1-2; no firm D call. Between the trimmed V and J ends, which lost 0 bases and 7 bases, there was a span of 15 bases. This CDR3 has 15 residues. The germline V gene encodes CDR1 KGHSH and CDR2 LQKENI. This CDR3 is CASSPPDGRASGYTF. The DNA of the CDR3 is TGTGCCAGCTCACCACCGGACGGAAGGGCGAGTGGCTACACCTTC.

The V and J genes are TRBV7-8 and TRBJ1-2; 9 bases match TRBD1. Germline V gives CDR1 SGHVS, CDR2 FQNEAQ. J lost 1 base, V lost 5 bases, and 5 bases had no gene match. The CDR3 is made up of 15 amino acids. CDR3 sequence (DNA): TGTGCCAGCAGCACTGGACAGGGGCTTAACTATGGCTACACCTTC. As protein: CASSTGQGLNYGYTF.

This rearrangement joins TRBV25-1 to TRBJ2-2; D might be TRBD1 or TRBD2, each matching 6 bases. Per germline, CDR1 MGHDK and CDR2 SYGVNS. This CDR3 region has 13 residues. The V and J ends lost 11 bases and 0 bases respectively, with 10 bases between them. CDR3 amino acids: CASGAANTGELFF. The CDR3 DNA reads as TGTGCCTCGGGGGCGGCGAACACCGGGGAGCTGTTTTTT.

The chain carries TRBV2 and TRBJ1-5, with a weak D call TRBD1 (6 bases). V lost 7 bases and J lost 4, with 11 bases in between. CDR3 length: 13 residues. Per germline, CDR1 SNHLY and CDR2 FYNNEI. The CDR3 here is CASTVDRNQPQHF. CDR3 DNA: TGTGCCAGCACCGTGGACAGAAATCAGCCCCAGCATTTT.

The CDR3 DNA reads TGTGCCAGCAACCTCAGACAGGGGCCCACTGAAGCTTTCTTT. This translates into CASNLRQGPTEAFF. The J gene is TRBJ1-1, the V gene TRBV2, with TRBD1 identical over 8 bases. This CDR3 has 14 amino acids. Germline V gene data show CDR1 as SNHLY and CDR2 as FYNNEI. The V gene end was trimmed by 7 bases and the J gene end by 4 bases; junction bases not matched to a gene: 8.

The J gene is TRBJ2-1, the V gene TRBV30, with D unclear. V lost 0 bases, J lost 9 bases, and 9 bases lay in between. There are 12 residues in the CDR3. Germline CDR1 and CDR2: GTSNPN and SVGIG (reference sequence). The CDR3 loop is CAWSVFESEQFF. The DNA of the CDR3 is TGTGCCTGGAGTGTATTTGAGAGTGAGCAGTTCTTC.

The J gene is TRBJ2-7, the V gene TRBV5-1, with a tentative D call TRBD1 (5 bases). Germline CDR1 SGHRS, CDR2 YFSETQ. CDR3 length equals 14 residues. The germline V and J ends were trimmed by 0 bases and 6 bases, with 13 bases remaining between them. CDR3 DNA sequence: TGCGCCAGCAGCTTGGTGTCAGGGTTGGGCGAGCAGTACTTC. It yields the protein CASSLVSGLGEQYF.

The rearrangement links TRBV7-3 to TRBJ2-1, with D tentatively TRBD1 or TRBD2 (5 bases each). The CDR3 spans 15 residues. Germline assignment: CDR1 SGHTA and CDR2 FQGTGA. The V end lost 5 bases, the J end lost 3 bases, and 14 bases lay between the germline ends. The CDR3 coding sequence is TGTGCCAGCAGCATTGGGACGGCCGACTACAATGAGCAGTTCTTC. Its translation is CASSIGTADYNEQFF.

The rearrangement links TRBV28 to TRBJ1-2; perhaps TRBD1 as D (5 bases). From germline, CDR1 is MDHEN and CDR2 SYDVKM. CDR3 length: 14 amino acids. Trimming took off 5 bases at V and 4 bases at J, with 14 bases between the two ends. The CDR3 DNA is TGTGCCAGCAGTCCCGGGGCCATTCCCTATGGCTACACCTTC. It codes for CASSPGAIPYGYTF.

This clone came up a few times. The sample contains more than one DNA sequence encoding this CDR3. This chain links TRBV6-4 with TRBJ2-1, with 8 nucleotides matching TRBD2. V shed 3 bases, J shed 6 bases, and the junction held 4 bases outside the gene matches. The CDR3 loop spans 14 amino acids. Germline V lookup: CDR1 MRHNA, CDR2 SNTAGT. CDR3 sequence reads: CASSEGSGSNEQFF. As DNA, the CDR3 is TGTGCCAGCAGTGAGGGGAGCGGGAGCAATGAGCAGTTCTTC.

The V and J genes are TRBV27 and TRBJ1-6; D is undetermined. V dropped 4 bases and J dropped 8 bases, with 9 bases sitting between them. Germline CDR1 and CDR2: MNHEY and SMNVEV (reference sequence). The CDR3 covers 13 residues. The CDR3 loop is CASSSNGDSPLHF. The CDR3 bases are TGTGCCAGCAGTTCGAACGGTGATTCACCCCTCCACTTT.

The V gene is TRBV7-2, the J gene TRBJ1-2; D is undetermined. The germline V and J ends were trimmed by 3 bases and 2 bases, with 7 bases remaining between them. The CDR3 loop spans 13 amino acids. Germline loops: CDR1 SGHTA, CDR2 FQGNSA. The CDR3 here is CASSFASNYGYTF. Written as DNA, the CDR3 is TGTGCCAGCAGCTTTGCCTCGAACTATGGCTACACCTTC.

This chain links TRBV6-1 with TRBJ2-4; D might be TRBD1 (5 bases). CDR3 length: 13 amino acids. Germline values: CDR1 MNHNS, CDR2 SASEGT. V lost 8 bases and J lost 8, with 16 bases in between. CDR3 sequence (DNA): TGTGCCAGCCGTGGGGCGTCGATGGACATTCAGTACTTC. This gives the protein CASRGASMDIQYF.

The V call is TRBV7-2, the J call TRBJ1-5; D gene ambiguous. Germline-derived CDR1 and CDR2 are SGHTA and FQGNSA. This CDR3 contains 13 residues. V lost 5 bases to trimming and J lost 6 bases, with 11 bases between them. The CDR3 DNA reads TGTGCCAGCAGCCTAGGGAGGGTTCAGCCCCAGCATTTT. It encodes CASSLGRVQPQHF.

The CDR3 DNA is TGTGCCTGGGCGATCCCGGGACTAGTGTCCTACGAGCAGTACTTC. As protein: CAWAIPGLVSYEQYF. J is TRBJ2-7 and V is TRBV30, with TRBD2 identical over 8 bases. Trimming at V came to 5 bases and at J to 1 base, leaving 10 bases not matched to a gene. CDR3 size: 15 residues. The germline gives CDR1 GTSNPN, CDR2 SVGIG (reference sequence).

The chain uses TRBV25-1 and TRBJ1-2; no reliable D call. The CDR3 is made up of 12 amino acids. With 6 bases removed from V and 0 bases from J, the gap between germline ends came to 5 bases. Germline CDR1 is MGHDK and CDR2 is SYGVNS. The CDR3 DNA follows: TGTGCCAGCAGGACATCTAACTATGGCTACACCTTC. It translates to CASRTSNYGYTF.

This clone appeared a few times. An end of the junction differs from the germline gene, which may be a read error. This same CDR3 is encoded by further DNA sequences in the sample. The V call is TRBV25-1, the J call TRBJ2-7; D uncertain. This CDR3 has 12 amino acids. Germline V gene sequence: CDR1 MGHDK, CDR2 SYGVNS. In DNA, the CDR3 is TGTGCCAGTAGTGGCAGAAGCTACGAGCAGTACTTC. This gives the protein CASSGRSYEQYF.

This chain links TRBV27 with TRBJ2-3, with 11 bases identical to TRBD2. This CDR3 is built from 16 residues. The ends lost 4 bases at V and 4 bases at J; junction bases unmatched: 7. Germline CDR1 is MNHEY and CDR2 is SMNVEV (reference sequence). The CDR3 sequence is CASSYGLAGGSDTQYF. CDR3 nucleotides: TGTGCCAGCAGTTACGGGCTAGCGGGAGGTTCAGATACGCAGTATTTT.

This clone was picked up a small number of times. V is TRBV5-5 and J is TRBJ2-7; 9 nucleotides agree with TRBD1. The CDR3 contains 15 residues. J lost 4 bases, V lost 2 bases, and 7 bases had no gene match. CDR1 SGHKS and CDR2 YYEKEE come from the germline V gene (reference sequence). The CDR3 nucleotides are TGTGCCAGCAGCTTCCGTCGGGACAGGGAATACGAGCAGTACTTC. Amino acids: CASSFRRDREYEQYF.

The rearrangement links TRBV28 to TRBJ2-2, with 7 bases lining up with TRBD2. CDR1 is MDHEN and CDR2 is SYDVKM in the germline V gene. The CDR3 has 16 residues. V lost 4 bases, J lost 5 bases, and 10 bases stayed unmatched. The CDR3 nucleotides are TGTGCCAGCAGTTCCGGACTAGGCGGGTGGACCGGGGAGCTGTTTTTT. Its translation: CASSSGLGGWTGELFF.

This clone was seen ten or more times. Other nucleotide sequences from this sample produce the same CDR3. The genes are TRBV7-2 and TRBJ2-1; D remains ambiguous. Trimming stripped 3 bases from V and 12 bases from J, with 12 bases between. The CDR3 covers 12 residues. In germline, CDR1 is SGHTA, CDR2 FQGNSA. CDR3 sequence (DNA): TGTGCCAGCAGCTTCCCAGAAAGACTGCAGTTCTTC. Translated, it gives CASSFPERLQFF.

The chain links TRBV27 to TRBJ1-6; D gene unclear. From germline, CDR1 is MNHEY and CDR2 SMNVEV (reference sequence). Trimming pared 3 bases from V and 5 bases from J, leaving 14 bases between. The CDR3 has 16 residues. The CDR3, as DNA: TGTGCCAGCAGTTTTACGCCCGCGTCCCATAATTCACCCCTCCACTTT. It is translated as CASSFTPASHNSPLHF.

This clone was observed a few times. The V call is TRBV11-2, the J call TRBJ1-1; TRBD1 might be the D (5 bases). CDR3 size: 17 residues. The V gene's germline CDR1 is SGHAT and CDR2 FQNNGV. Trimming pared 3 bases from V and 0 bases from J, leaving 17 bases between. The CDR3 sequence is CASSFGTFPAVNTEAFF. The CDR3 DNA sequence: TGTGCCAGCAGCTTCGGGACCTTCCCGGCCGTGAACACTGAAGCTTTCTTT.

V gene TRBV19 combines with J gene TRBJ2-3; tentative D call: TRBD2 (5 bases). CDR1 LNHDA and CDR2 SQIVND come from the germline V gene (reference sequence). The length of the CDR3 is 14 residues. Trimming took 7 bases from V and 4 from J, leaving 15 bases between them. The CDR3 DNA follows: TGTGCCAGTAACCCCCTTGGCGGGCCAGATACGCAGTATTTT. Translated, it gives CASNPLGGPDTQYF.

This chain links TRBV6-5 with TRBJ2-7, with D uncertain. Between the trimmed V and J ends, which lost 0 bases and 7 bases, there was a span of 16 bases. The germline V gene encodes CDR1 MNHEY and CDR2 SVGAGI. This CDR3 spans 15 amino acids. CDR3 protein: CASSYSGQEGWEQYF. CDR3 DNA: TGTGCCAGCAGTTACTCAGGCCAGGAAGGGTGGGAGCAGTACTTC.

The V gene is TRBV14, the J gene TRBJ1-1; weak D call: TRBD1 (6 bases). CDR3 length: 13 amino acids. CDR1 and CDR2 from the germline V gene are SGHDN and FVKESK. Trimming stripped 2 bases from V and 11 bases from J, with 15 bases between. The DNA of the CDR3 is TGTGCCAGCAGCCAAACGGGGGGGGCGCGTGCTTTCTTT. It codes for CASSQTGGARAFF.

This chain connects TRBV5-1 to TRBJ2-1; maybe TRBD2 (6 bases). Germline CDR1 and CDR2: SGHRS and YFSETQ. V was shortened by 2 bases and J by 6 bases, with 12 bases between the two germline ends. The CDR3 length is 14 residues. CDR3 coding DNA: TGCGCCAGCAGCTTACAACAAGCGGGCAATGAGCAGTTCTTC. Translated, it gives CASSLQQAGNEQFF.